The 4 T cell receptor beta chains below come from one sample, sequenced in a study of PD-1 blockade in classical Hodgkin lymphoma (dated by TCRdb to 2019 to 2021). The library came from the immunoSEQ multiplex PCR assay. TCRdb stores this immuneACCESS table with in-frame sequences only. Part of the clones is absent; in the studies checked, under half of the shortfall reflects unresolved V genes, and no reason is known for the rest. This sample gives approximately 57,000 clones in total; approximately 90% of them show up just once. Over 9.5% of the sample is held by the ten biggest clonotypes. The meaning of the sample's time point label: cycle 2 day 1 (C2D1) of nivolumab. All trial patients had relapsed after autologous stem cell transplantation, with cohorts A, B and C differing in prior brentuximab vedotin exposure. The sequenced sample was peripheral blood mononuclear cells (PBMCs), obtained before the second cycle of nivolumab. The receptors were gathered from a human donor with classical Hodgkin lymphoma.

This sequence joins TRBV5-5 and TRBJ1-4; D ambiguous. Between the trimmed V and J ends, which lost 0 bases and 4 bases, there was a span of 7 bases. From germline, CDR1 is SGHKS and CDR2 YYEKEE (reference sequence). This CDR3 has 14 residues. CDR3 sequence (DNA): TGTGCCAGCAGCTTGGCTGGGGATAATGAAAAACTGTTTTTT. It encodes CASSLAGDNEKLFF.

V is TRBV6-1 and J is TRBJ2-7, with TRBD1 matching 9 bases. Germline V gene data show CDR1 as MNHNS and CDR2 as SASEGT. The length of the CDR3 is 15 residues. Unmatched junction bases numbered 7, after V lost 6 bases and J lost 1 base. This chain's CDR3 is CASREDRGRSYEQYF. The CDR3 nucleotides are TGTGCCAGCAGAGAGGACAGGGGCCGGTCCTACGAGCAGTACTTC.

CDR3 sequence reads: CASRKEPASGNQPQHF. DNA of the CDR3: TGCGCCAGCAGGAAGGAGCCAGCTTCGGGGAATCAGCCCCAGCATTTT. This rearrangement joins TRBV4-1 to TRBJ1-5; D ambiguous. V gave up 6 bases and J gave up 4 bases, with 19 bases separating them. Germline CDR1 MGHRA, CDR2 YSYEKL. CDR3 length: 16 residues.

The gene calls are TRBV27 and TRBJ2-7; no definite D call. The CDR3 has 12 amino acids. Looked up from germline, CDR1 is MNHEY and CDR2 is SMNVEV (reference sequence). V gave up 4 bases and J gave up 6 bases, with 10 bases separating them. Here the CDR3 DNA reads TGTGCCAGCAGTTCCCCCCCCGCCGAGCAGTACTTC. It codes for CASSSPPAEQYF.